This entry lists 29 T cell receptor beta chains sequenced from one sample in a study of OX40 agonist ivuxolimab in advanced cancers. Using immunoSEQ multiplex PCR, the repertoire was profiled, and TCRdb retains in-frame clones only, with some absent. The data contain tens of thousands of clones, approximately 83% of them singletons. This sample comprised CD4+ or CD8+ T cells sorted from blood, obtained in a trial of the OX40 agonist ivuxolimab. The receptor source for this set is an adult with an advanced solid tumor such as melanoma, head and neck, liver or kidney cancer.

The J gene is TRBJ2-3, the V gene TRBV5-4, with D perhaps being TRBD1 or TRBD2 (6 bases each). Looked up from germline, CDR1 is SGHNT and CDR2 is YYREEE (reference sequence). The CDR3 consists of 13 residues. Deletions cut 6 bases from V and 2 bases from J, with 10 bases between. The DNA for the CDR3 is TGTGCCAGCACAGGGGACTCCACAGATACGCAGTATTTT. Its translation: CASTGDSTDTQYF.

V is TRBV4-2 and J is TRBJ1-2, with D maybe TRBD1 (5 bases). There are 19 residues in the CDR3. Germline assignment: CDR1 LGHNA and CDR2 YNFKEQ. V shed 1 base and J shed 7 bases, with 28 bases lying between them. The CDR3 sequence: CASSQVPARAGSGVAGYTF. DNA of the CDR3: TGTGCCAGCAGCCAAGTCCCAGCCAGAGCAGGGTCTGGTGTGGCTGGCTACACCTTC.

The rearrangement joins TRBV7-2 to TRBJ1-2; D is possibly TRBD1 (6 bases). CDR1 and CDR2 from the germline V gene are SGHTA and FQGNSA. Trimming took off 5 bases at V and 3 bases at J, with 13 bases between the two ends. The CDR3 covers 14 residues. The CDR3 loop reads CASSRPGGHYGYTF. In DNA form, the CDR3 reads TGTGCCAGCAGCCGCCCGGGGGGCCACTATGGCTACACCTTC.

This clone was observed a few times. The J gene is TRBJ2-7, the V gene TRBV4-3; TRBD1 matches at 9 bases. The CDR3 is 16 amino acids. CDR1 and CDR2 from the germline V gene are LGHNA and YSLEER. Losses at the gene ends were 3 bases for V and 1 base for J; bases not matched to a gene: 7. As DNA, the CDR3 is TGCGCCAGCAGCCATCTCGGGACAGGGTCTTCCTACGAGCAGTACTTC. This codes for CASSHLGTGSSYEQYF.

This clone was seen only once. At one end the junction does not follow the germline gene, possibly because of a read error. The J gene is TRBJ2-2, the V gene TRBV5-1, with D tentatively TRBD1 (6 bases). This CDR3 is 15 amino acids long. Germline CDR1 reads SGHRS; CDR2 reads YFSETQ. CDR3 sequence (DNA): TGTGCCAGCAGCTTACCAGGGGCCGGCACCGGGGAGCTGTTTTTT. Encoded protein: CASSLPGAGTGELFF.

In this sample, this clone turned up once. CDR3 sequence (DNA): TGTGCCAGCAGTGACCGCTTGGGGAACACTGAAGCTTTCTTT. The encoded protein is CASSDRLGNTEAFF. This chain joins TRBV2 and TRBJ1-1, with unresolved D. The germline V gene has CDR1 SNHLY and CDR2 FYNNEI. V lost 3 bases and J lost 1, with 9 bases in between. The length of the CDR3 is 14 residues.

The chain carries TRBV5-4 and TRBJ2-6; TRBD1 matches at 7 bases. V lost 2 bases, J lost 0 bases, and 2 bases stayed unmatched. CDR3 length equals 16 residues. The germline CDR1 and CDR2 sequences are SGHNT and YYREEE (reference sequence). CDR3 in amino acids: CASSLPGGSGANVLTF. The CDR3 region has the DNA TGTGCCAGCAGCTTACCAGGGGGCTCTGGGGCCAACGTCCTGACTTTC.

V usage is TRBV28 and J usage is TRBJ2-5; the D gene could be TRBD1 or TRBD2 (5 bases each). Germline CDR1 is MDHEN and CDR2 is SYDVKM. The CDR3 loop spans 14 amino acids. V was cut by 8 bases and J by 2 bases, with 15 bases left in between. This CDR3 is CASRDPGPQETQYF. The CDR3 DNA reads TGTGCCAGCCGGGACCCGGGACCTCAAGAGACCCAGTACTTC. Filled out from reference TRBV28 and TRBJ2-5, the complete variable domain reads DVKVTQSSRYLVKRTGEKVFLECVQDMDHENMFWYRQDPGLGLRLIYFSYDVKMKEKGDIPEGYSVSREKKERFSLILESASTNQTSMYLCASRDPGPQETQYFGPGTRLLVL.

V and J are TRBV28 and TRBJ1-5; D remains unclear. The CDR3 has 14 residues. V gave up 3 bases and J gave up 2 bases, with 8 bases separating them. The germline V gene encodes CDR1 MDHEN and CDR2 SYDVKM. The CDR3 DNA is TGTGCCAGCAGTTTGGGTGGGGGCAATCAGCCCCAGCATTTT. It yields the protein CASSLGGGNQPQHF.

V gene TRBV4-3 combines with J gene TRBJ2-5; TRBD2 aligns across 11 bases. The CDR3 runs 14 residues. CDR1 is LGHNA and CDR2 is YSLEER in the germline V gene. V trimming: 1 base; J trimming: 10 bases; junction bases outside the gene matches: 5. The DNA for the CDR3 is TGCGCCAGCAGCCAAGTAGGGACTAGCGGCCACCAGTACTTC. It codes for CASSQVGTSGHQYF.

CDR3: CASSPLADTQYF. The CDR3, as DNA: TGTGCCAGCAGCCCCTTAGCAGATACGCAGTATTTT. The chain is built from TRBV28 and TRBJ2-3; no firm D call. Per the germline V gene, CDR1 is MDHEN and CDR2 is SYDVKM. Trimming removed 6 bases at V and 4 bases at J, with 8 bases between. This CDR3 contains 12 residues.

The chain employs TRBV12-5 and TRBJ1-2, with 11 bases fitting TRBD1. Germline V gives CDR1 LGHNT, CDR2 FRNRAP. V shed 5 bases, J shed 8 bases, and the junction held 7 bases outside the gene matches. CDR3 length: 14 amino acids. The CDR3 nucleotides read TGTGCTAGTGGTCAAGGGGACAGGGGGTCCGGCTACACCTTC. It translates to CASGQGDRGSGYTF.

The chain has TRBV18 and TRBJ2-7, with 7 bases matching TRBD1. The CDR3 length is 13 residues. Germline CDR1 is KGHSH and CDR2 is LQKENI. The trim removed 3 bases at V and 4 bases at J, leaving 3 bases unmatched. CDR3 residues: CASSPGQLYEQYF. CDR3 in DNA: TGTGCCAGCTCACCGGGACAGTTATACGAGCAGTACTTC.

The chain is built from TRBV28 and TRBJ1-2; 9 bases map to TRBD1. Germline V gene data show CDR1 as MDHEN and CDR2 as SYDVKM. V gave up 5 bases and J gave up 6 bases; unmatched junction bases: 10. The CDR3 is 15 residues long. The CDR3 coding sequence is TGTGCCAGCAGTCTCGGACAGGGGATACGCCATGGCTACACCTTC. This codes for CASSLGQGIRHGYTF.

CDR3 residues: CASSRQNTGELFF. The CDR3, as DNA: TGTGCCAGCAGTCGACAGAACACCGGGGAGCTGTTTTTT. The chain links TRBV2 to TRBJ2-2; D is ambiguous. CDR1 is SNHLY and CDR2 is FYNNEI in the germline V gene. The CDR3 loop spans 13 amino acids. Trimming left V 5 bases short and J 1 base short, with 5 bases between. The full variable domain, completed using reference TRBV2 and TRBJ2-2, is EPEVTQTPSHQVTQMGQEVILRCVPISNHLYFYWYRQILGQKVEFLVSFYNNEISEKSEIFDDQFSVERPDGSNFTLKIRSTKLEDSAMYFCASSRQNTGELFFGEGSRLTVL.

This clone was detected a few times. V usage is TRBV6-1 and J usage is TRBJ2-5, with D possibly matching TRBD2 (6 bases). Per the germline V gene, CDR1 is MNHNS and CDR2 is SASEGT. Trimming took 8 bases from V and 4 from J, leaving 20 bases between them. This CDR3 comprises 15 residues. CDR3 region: CASRTGTGLGETQYF. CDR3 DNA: TGTGCCAGCCGGACTGGGACTGGGCTAGGAGAGACCCAGTACTTC.

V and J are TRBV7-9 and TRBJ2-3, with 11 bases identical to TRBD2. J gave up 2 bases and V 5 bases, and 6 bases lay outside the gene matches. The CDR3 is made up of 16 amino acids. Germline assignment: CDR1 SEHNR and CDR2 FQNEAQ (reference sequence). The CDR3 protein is CASSPAGLAATDTQYF. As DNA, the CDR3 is TGTGCCAGCAGCCCTGCGGGACTAGCGGCCACAGATACGCAGTATTTT.

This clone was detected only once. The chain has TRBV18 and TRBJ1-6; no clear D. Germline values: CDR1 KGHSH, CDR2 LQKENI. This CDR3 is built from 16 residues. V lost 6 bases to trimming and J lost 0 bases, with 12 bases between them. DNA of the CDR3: TGTGCCAGCTCCCAAGGAGGGAGCTCCTATAATTCACCCCTCCACTTT. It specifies CASSQGGSSYNSPLHF.

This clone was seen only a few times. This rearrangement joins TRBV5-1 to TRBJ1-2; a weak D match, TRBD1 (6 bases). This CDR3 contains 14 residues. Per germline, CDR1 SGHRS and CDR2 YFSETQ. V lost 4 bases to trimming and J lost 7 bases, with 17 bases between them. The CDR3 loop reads CASSPTGTSSGYTF. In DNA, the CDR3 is TGCGCCAGCAGCCCAACTGGGACATCCTCTGGCTACACCTTC.

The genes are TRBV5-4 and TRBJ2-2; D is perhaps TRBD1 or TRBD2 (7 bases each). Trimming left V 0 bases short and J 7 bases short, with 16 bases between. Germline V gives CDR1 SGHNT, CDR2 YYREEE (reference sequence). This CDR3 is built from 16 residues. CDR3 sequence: CASSLVGGGGHGELFF. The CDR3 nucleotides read TGTGCCAGCAGCTTGGTGGGAGGGGGCGGTCACGGGGAGCTGTTTTTT.

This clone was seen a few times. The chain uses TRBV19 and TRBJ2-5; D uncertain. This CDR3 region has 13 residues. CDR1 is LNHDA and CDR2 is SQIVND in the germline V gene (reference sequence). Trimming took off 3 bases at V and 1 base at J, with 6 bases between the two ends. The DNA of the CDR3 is TGTGCCAGTAGTATTTGGGGCCAAGAGACCCAGTACTTC. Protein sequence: CASSIWGQETQYF.

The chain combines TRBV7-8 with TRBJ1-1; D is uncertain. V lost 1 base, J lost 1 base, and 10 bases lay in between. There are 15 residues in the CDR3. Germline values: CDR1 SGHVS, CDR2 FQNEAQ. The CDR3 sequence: CASSLVPVKNTEAFF. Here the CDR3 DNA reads TGTGCCAGCAGCTTAGTCCCGGTTAAGAACACTGAAGCTTTCTTT.

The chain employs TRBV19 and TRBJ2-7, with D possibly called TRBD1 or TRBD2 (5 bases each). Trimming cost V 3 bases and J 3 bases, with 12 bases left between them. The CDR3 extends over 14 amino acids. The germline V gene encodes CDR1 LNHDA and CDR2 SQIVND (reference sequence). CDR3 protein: CASSIGTAFYEQYF. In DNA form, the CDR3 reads TGTGCCAGTAGTATCGGGACGGCCTTCTACGAGCAGTACTTC.

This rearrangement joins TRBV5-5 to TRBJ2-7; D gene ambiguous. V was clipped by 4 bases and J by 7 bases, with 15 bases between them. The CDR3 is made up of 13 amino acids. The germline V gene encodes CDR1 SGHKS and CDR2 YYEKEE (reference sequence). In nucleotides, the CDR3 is TGTGCCAGCAGCACGGGTGGCGACGCAGAGCAGTACTTC. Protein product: CASSTGGDAEQYF.

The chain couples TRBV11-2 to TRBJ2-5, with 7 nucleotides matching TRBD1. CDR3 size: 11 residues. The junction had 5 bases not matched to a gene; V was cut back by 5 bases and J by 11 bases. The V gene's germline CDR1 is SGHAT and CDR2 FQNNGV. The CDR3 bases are TGTGCCAGCAGCCTAGGGACAGAGCAGTACTTC. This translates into CASSLGTEQYF.

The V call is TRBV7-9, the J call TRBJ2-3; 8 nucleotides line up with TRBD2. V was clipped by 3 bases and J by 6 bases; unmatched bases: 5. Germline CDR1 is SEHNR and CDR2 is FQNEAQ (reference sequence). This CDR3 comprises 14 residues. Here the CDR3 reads CASSFAGGSDTQYF. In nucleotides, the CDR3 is TGTGCCAGCAGCTTTGCGGGGGGTTCGGATACGCAGTATTTT.

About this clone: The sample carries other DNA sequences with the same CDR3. The CDR3 protein is CASSLAGGRETQYF. For the CDR3, the DNA is TGCGCCAGCAGCTTGGCGGGGGGAAGGGAGACCCAGTACTTC. The chain combines TRBV5-1 with TRBJ2-5; 7 nucleotides line up with TRBD2. The CDR3 is 14 residues long. The germline V gene has CDR1 SGHRS and CDR2 YFSETQ. V shed 0 bases and J 5 bases; nucleotides not matched to a gene: 4.

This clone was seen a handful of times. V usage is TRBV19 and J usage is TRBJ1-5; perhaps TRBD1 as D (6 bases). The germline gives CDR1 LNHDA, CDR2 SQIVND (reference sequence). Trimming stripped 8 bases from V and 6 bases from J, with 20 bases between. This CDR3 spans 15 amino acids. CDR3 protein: CASHIGSAGAQPQHF. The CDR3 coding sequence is TGTGCCAGTCACATAGGGTCGGCAGGGGCTCAGCCCCAGCATTTT.

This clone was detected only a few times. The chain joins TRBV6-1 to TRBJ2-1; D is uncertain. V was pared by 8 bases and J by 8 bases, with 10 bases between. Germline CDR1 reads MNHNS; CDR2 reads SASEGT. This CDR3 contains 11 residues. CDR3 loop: CASVFGYEQFF. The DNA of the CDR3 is TGTGCCAGCGTTTTCGGGTATGAGCAGTTCTTC.